The source of this T cell receptor (beta chain) is a study of shared clonotypes between healthy human individuals. Germline V gene lookup returns CDR1 MDHEN and CDR2 SYDVKM. Trimming removed 4 bases from V and 4 bases from J, with 17 bases in between. This CDR3 has 15 amino acids. Authors' analysis steps: Filtering was not the same, since immunoSEQ gave junction-only sequences without quality scores. Data came from immunoSEQ multiplex PCR; TCRdb stores just in-frame clones and leaves some out. V and J calls and clone size are as listed in that table; D and trimming were resolved from the DNA. The sample yields under 600,000 clones, 97% seen once. In the case of this clone: As yet, its antigen is unknown.

The study, taken as a whole, reports: Rarefaction showed sorted-subset sequencing was incomplete despite large depth. Shared clonotypes across all four donors exceeded non-shared ones in generation probability. In general, naive subsets displayed greater estimated richness than memory subsets did.

The chain has TRBV28 and TRBJ2-7, with D perhaps matching TRBD2 (6 bases). This receptor was obtained from a woman in her twenties or thirties in good health. The material sequenced was naive CD4+ T cells sorted from blood. Subset: CD45RA+ positively selected. The CDR3 DNA reads TGTGCCAGCAGTTCACCGAGGGCGGGGAGGTACGAGCAGTACTTC. This sequence encodes CASSSPRAGRYEQYF.